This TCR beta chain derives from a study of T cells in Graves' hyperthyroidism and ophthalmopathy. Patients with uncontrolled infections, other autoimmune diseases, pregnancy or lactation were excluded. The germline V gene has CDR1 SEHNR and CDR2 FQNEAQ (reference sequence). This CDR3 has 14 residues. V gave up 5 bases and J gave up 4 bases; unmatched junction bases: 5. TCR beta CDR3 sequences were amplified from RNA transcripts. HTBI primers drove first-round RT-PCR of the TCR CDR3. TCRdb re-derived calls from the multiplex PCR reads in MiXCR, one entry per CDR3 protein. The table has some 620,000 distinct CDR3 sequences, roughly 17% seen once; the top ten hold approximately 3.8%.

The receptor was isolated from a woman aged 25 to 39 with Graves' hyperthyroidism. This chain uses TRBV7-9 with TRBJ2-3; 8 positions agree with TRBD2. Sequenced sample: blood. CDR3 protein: CASSPPGGADTQYF. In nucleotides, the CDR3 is TGTGCCAGCAGCCCCCCGGGGGGGGCAGATACGCAGTATTTT.